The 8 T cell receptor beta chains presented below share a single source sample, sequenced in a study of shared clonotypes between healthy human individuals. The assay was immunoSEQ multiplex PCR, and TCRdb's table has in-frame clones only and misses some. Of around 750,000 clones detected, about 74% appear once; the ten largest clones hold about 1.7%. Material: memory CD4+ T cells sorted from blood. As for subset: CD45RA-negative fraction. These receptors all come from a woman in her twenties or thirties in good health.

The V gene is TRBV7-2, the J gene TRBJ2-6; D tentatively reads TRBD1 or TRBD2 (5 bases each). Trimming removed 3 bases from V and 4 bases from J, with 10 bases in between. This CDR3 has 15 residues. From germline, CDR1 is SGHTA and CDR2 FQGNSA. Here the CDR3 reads CASSLDGTGANVLTF. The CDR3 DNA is TGTGCCAGCAGCTTGGATGGGACCGGGGCCAACGTCCTGACTTTC.

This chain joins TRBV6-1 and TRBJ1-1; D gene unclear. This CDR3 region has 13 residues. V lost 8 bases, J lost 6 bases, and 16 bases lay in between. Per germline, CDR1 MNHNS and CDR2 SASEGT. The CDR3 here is CASSRTVGSEAFF. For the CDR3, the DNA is TGTGCCAGCTCTCGAACCGTGGGCTCTGAAGCTTTCTTT.

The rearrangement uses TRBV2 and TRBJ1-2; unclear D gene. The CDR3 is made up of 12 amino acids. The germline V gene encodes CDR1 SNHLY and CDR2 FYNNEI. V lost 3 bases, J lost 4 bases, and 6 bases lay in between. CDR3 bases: TGTGCCAGCAGTGAGAAGGCCTATGGCTACACCTTC. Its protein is CASSEKAYGYTF. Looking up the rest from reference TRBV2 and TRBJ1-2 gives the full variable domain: EPEVTQTPSHQVTQMGQEVILRCVPISNHLYFYWYRQILGQKVEFLVSFYNNEISEKSEIFDDQFSVERPDGSNFTLKIRSTKLEDSAMYFCASSEKAYGYTFGSGTRLTVV.

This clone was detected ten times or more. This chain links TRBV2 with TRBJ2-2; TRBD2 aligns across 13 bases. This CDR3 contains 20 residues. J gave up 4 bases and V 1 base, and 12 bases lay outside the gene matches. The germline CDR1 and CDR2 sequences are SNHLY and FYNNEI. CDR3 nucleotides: TGTGCCAGCAGTGAAGACCCCGGACTAGCGGGAGCTTTCGGCACCGGGGAGCTGTTTTTT. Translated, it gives CASSEDPGLAGAFGTGELFF.

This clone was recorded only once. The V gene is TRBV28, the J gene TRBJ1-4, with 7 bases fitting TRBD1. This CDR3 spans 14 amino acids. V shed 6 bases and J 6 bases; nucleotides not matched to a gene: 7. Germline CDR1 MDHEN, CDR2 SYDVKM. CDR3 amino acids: CASSSRQGDEKLFF. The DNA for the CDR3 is TGTGCCAGCAGCTCCCGACAGGGAGATGAAAAACTGTTTTTT. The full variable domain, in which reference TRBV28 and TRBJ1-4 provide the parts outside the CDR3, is DVKVTQSSRYLVKRTGEKVFLECVQDMDHENMFWYRQDPGLGLRLIYFSYDVKMKEKGDIPEGYSVSREKKERFSLILESASTNQTSMYLCASSSRQGDEKLFFGSGTQLSVL.

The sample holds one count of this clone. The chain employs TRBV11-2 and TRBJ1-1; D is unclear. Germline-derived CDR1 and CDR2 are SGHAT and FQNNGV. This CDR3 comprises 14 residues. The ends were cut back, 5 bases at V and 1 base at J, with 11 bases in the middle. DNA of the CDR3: TGTGCCAGCAGCCCTTTAGGGCAGAACACTGAAGCTTTCTTT. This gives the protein CASSPLGQNTEAFF.

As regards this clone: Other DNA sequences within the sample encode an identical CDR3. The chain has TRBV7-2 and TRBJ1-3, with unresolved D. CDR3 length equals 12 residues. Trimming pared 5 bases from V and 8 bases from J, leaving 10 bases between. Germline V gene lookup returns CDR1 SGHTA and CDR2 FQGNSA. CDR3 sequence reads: CASSLGGDTIYF. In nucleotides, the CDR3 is TGTGCCAGCAGCCTCGGTGGCGACACCATATATTTT.

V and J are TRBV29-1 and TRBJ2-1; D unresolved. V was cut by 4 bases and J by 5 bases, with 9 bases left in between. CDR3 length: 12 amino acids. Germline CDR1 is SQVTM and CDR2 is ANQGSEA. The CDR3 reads CSVALGHNEQFF. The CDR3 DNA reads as TGCAGCGTTGCATTAGGTCACAATGAGCAGTTCTTC.